Listed here is a single TCR beta chain. Its specificity is not known. An even split of each subset's genomic DNA across several immunoSEQ plates was performed. Sequencing was performed with immunoSEQ multiplex PCR; in TCRdb, only in-frame clones are kept and a portion is missing. The repertoire consists of approximately 97,000 clones, with less than 80% occurring once and the leading ten covering over 35%. This sample was taken from a study of shared clonotypes between healthy human individuals. General study results and limits: Only blood underwent sampling, and tissue repertoires likely differ.

Between the trimmed V and J ends, which lost 0 bases and 1 base, there was a span of 10 bases. This CDR3 region has 16 residues. CDR1 SGHNT and CDR2 YENEEA come from the germline V gene. This clonotype originated in a young man in good health. The specimen sequenced was memory CD8+ T cells sorted from blood. As for subset: CD45RO+ cells pooled with CCR7-negative TemRA cells. This chain uses TRBV11-3 with TRBJ1-5; no reliable D call. Written as DNA, the CDR3 is TGTGCCAGCAGCTTAGAGGTGGGAGAGAGCAATCAGCCCCAGCATTTT. Its protein product is CASSLEVGESNQPQHF.